The T cell receptor beta chain described here comes from a study of cytomegalovirus exposure and HLA in healthy donors. Study-wide findings and caveats: A later analysis linked fewer than 20,000 TCR beta sequences to HLA alleles at 0.05 false discovery rate. Earlier analysis found most TCR beta V segments productive about 87% or about 30% of the time. In vitro work confirmed that a few CMV-associated chains recognize CMV antigens.

Of note for this clone: Its target is unknown.

PCR used 60 Vbeta primers and 13 Jbeta primers. Clones were sequenced by immunoSEQ multiplex PCR, and TCRdb holds only the in-frame ones, with some missing. Of under 200,000 clones in the sample, around 80% were seen once. Per the germline V gene, CDR1 is SGHTA and CDR2 is FQGTGA. The CDR3 consists of 14 residues. V shed 3 bases and J shed 6 bases, with 13 bases lying between them. The sequenced sample was PBMCs. The chain employs TRBV7-3 and TRBJ2-3, with D possibly being TRBD2 (6 bases). The sequence came from a man aged 40-55 years in good health and CMV-seronegative. Here the CDR3 DNA reads TGTGCCAGCAGCTTGAGCTACAGCGGGGATACGCAGTATTTT. The encoded protein is CASSLSYSGDTQYF.